A single sample gave rise to the 5 T cell receptor beta chains below, sequenced in a study of beta chain features in type 1 diabetes. Expressed TCRB transcripts were sequenced because the isolated RNA had all been reverse transcribed beforehand. The protocol was immunoSEQ multiplex PCR, while the TCRdb copy is restricted to in-frame clones and leaves out a portion. Among almost 350,000 clones listed, around 7.6% were seen once. What was sequenced was central memory CD4+ T cells from blood. The source of these receptors is a woman between 18 and 30 years old in good health.

This clone has more than one count but fewer than ten. The rearrangement uses TRBV11-1 and TRBJ2-1; possible D gene TRBD1, 6 bases. The CDR3 runs to 13 residues. Trimming removed 4 bases from V and 7 bases from J, with 11 bases in between. Looked up from germline, CDR1 is SGHAT and CDR2 is FQDESV (reference sequence). The CDR3 DNA is TGTGCCAGCAGCTCCCAACAGGGTAATGAGCAGTTCTTC. It translates to CASSSQQGNEQFF.

This clone was counted only a few times. The chain carries TRBV19 and TRBJ1-2; a possible D gene is TRBD1 (5 bases). Germline lookup yields CDR1 LNHDA and CDR2 SQIVND (reference sequence). V lost 7 bases, J lost 0 bases, and 15 bases lay in between. The CDR3 covers 15 residues. The CDR3 region has the DNA TGTGCCAGTAACGGGGGATGGCCGGCTAACTATGGCTACACCTTC. This gives the protein CASNGGWPANYGYTF.

This chain uses TRBV25-1 with TRBJ2-3; D remains ambiguous. CDR1 and CDR2 (germline): MGHDK, SYGVNS. V lost 6 bases and J 6 bases, leaving 13 bases between the germline ends. CDR3 length equals 13 residues. In DNA form, the CDR3 reads TGTGCCAGCAGATCAACCCTCGCGGATACGCAGTATTTT. It codes for CASRSTLADTQYF.

The rearrangement joins TRBV4-2 to TRBJ1-1, with D perhaps TRBD1 (5 bases). The CDR3 has 16 residues. V dropped 0 bases and J dropped 3 bases, with 14 bases sitting between them. CDR1 and CDR2 (germline): LGHNA, YNFKEQ. CDR3 in amino acids: CASSQDSGREDTEAFF. The CDR3, as DNA: TGTGCCAGCAGCCAAGATTCGGGCAGGGAGGACACTGAAGCTTTCTTT.

This clone was seen more than once but under ten times. The gene calls are TRBV10-1 and TRBJ2-7, with D perhaps TRBD1 or TRBD2 (5 bases each). Deletions cut 0 bases from V and 10 bases from J, with 13 bases between. CDR3 length equals 13 residues. CDR1 and CDR2 from the germline V gene are WNHNN and SYGVQD (reference sequence). The CDR3 DNA sequence: TGCGCCAGCAGTGAGTCACCTCAGGGAGATCAGTACTTC. Its translation: CASSESPQGDQYF.